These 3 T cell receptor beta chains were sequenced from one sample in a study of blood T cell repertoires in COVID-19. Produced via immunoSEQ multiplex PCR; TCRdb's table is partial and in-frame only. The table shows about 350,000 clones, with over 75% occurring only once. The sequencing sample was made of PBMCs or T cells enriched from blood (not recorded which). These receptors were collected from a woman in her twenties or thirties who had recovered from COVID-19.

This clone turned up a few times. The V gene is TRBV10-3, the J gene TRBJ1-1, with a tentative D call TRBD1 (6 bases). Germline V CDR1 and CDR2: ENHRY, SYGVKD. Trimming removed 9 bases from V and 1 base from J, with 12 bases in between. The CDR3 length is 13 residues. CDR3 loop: CAIKGQPNTEAFF. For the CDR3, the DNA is TGTGCCATTAAAGGACAGCCGAACACTGAAGCTTTCTTT.

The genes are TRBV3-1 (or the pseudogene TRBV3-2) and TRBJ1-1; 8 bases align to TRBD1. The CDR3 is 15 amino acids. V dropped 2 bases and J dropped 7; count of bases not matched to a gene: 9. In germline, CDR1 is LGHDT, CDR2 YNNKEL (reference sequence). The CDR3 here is CASSQPNRGRSEAFF. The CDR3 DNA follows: TGTGCCAGCAGCCAACCCAACAGGGGGAGGAGTGAAGCTTTCTTT.

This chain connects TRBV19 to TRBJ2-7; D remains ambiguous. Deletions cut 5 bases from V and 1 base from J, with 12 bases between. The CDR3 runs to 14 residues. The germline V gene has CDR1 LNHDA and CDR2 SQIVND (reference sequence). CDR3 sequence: CASSPTGRSYEQYF. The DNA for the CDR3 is TGTGCCAGTAGTCCCACTGGCAGGTCCTACGAGCAGTACTTC.